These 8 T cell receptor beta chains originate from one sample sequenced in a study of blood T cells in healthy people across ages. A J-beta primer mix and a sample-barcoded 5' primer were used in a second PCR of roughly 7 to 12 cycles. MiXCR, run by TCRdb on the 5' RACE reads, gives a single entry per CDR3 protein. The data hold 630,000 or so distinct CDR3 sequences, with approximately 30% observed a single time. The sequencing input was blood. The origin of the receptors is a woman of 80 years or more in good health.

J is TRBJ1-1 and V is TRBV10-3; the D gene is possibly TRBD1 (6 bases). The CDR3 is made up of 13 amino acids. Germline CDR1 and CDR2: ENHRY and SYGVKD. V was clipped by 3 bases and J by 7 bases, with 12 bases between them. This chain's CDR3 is CAISDGRGLEAFF. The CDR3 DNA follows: TGTGCCATCAGTGACGGCAGGGGACTTGAAGCTTTCTTT.

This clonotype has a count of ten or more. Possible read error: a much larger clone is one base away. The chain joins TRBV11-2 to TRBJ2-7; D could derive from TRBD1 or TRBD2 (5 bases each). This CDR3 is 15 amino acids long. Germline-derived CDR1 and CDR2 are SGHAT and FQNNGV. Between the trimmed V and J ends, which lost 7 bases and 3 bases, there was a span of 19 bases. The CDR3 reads CASTSGTAAGYEQYF. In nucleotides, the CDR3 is TGTGCCAGCACCTCCGGGACGGCGGCGGGCTACGAGCAGTACTTC. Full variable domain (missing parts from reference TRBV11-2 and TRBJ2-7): EAGVAQSPRYKIIEKRQSVAFWCNPISGHATLYWYQQILGQGPKLLIQFQNNGVVDDSQLPKDRFSAERLKGVDSTLKIQPAKLEDSAVYLCASTSGTAAGYEQYFGPGTRLTVT.

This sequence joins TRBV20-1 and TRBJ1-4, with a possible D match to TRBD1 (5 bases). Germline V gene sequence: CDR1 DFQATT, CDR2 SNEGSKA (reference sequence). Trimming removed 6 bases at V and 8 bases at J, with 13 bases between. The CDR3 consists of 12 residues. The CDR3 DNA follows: TGCAGTGCCCAGGGCTGGGAGGAAAAACTGTTTTTT. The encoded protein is CSAQGWEEKLFF.

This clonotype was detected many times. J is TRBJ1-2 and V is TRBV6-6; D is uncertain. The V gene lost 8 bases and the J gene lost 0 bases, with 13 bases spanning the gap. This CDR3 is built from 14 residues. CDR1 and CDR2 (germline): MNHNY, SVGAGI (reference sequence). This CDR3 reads CASFSGSANYGYTF. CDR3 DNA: TGTGCCAGCTTTTCTGGGTCAGCTAACTATGGCTACACCTTC.

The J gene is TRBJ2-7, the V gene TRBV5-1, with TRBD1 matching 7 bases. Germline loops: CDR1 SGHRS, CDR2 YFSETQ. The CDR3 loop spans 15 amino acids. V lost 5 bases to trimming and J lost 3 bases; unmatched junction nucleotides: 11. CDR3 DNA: TGCGCCAGCAGTTTTGAGGGGGCGATTTACTACGAGCAGTACTTC. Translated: CASSFEGAIYYEQYF. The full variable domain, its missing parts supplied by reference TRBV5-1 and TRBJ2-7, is KAGVTQTPRYLIKTRGQQVTLSCSPISGHRSVSWYQQTPGQGLQFLFEYFSETQRNKGNFPGRFSGRQFSNSRSEMNVSTLELGDSALYLCASSFEGAIYYEQYFGPGTRLTVT.

CDR3: CASSLAPGQGLHEQFF. CDR3 DNA sequence: TGCGCCAGCAGCTTGGCCCCGGGACAGGGCCTCCATGAGCAGTTCTTC. J is TRBJ2-1 and V is TRBV5-1; TRBD1 agrees at 9 bases. Germline CDR1 SGHRS, CDR2 YFSETQ. The CDR3 runs to 16 residues. V gave up 0 bases and J gave up 8 bases; unmatched junction bases: 9.

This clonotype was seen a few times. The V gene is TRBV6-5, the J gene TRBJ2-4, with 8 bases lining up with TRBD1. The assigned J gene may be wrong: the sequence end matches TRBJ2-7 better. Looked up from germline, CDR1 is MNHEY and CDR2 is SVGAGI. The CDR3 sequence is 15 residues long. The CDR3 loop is CASSVDRGLVNEQYF. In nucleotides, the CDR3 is TGTGCCAGCAGCGTTGACAGGGGTTTGGTGAACGAGCAGTACTTC.

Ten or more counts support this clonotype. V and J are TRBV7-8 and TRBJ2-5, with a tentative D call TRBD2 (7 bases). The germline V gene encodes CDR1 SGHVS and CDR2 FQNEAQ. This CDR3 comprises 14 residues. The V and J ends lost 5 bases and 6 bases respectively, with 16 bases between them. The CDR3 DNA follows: TGTGCCAGCAGCCCTCGGGGGGCTATCCAGACCCAGTACTTC. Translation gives CASSPRGAIQTQYF.